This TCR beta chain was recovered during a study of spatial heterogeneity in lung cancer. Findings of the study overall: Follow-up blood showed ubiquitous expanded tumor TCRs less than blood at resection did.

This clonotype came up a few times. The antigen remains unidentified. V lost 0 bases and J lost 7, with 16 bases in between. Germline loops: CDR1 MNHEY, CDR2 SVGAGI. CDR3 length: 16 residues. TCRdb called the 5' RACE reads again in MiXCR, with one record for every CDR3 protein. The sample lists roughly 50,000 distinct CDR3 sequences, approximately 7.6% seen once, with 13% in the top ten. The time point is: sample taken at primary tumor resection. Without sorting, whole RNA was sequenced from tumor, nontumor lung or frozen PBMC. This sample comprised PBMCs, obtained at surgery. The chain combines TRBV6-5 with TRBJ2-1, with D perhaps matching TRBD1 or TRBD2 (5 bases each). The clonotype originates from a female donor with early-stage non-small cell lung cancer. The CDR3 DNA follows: TGTGCCAGCAGTTACTCTGGGACGGCAATCGGGAATGAGCAGTTCTTC. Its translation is CASSYSGTAIGNEQFF.